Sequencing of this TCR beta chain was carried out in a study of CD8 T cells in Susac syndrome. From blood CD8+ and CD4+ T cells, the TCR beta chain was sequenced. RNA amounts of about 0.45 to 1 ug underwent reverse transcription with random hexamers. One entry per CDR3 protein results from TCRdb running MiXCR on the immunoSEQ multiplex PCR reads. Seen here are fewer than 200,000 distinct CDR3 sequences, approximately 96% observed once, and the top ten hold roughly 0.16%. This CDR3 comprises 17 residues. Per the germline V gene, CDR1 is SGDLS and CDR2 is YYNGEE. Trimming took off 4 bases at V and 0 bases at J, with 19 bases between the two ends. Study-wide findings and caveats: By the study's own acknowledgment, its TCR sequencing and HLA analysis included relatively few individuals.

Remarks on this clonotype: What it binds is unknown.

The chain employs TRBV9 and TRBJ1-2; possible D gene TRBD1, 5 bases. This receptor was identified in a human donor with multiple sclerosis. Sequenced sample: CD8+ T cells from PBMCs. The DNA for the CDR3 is TGTGCCAGCAGCCCAACCCCAATCGGGACTTCTAACTATGGCTACACCTTC. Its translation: CASSPTPIGTSNYGYTF.